This TCR beta chain comes out of a study of T cell responses to AZD1222 COVID-19 vaccine. On this clone: The antigen is unknown. The same CDR3 also results from other DNA sequences found in this sample.

Assay used: immunoSEQ multiplex PCR; TCRdb lists only in-frame clones, some missing. This sample contains about 140,000 clones. CDR3 size: 11 residues. V was trimmed by 6 bases and J by 3 bases, leaving 6 bases between them. Germline V gives CDR1 MNHEY, CDR2 SVGEGT. Study-wide points: Seropositivity was recorded at baseline in only 6 or 7 AZD1222 recipients.

Material for sequencing was peripheral blood. This chain joins TRBV6-2 or TRBV6-3 and TRBJ2-7; no definite D call. The sequence came from an adult in good health. The CDR3 nucleotides read TGTGCCAGCAGCACCAACTACGAGCAGTACTTC. Its protein is CASSTNYEQYF.